Sequencing of this T cell receptor beta chain was carried out in a study of cytomegalovirus exposure and HLA in healthy donors. CDR3 length equals 14 residues. V shed 2 bases and J shed 7 bases, with 14 bases lying between them. The germline gives CDR1 SNHLY, CDR2 FYNNEI. PCR used 60 Vbeta primers and 13 Jbeta primers. The assay was immunoSEQ multiplex PCR, and TCRdb's table has in-frame clones only and misses some. This table has 200,000 to 300,000 clones, 80% to 90% appearing once. V is TRBV2 and J is TRBJ1-1; D is possibly TRBD1 (6 bases). The receptor was isolated from a woman aged 40 to 50 in good health and CMV-seropositive. The sequencing input was PBMCs. The CDR3: CASSEIGGSSEAFF. In DNA, the CDR3 is TGTGCCAGCAGTGAAATAGGGGGAAGTAGTGAAGCTTTCTTT.